The rows below give T cell receptor beta chains drawn from one sample of a study of regulatory and conventional T cells in RAG deficiency. This table comes from immunoSEQ multiplex PCR, and its TCRdb copy is limited to in-frame clones, with some not included. Among more than 40,000 clones listed, 80% to 90% were seen once. These data were also reused for a study on regulatory T cells.

Sequenced input: CD4+ effector T cells sorted from blood. The receptors originated from a human donor in good health. Each CDR3 is given with its conserved first and last residue. The order of the fields is V gene, J gene, CDR3 length, CDR3 protein.

V gene: TRBV19; J gene: TRBJ1-3; CDR3 length: 14; CDR3 protein: CARNRGPSGNTIYF
V gene: TRBV5-1; J gene: TRBJ2-7; CDR3 length: 15; CDR3 protein: CASSLGTGVYYEQYF
V gene: TRBV6-5; J gene: TRBJ1-6; CDR3 length: 10; CDR3 protein: CASSYPPLHF
V gene: TRBV6-1; J gene: TRBJ1-2; CDR3 length: 16; CDR3 protein: CASSAPQRGGVTGYTF
V gene: TRBV19; J gene: TRBJ1-6; CDR3 length: 16; CDR3 protein: CASSIDLRGRVSPLHF
V gene: TRBV28; J gene: TRBJ1-2; CDR3 length: 13; CDR3 protein: CASRRDRSYGYTF
V gene: TRBV19; J gene: TRBJ2-1; CDR3 length: 19; CDR3 protein: CASSFPGLAGGLKVNEQFF
V gene: TRBV11-2; J gene: NA; CDR3 length: 17; CDR3 protein: CASSHPSMRGAVYEQYF
V gene: TRBV6-5; J gene: TRBJ2-7; CDR3 length: 14; CDR3 protein: CASRKSGTGFEQYF
V gene: TRBV7-8; J gene: NA; CDR3 length: 12; CDR3 protein: CASSLLAHEQYF
V gene: TRBV2; J gene: TRBJ2-4; CDR3 length: 12; CDR3 protein: CASEGQSSIQYF
V gene: TRBV19; J gene: TRBJ2-7; CDR3 length: 18; CDR3 protein: CASSVQGVVDQTSYEQYF
V gene: TRBV6-6; J gene: TRBJ2-1; CDR3 length: 15; CDR3 protein: CASSFRDSVRNEQFF
V gene: TRBV5-1; J gene: TRBJ2-2; CDR3 length: 19; CDR3 protein: CASSFGLAGGSANTGELFF
V gene: TRBV11-2; J gene: TRBJ2-1; CDR3 length: 15; CDR3 protein: CASSLEPGSYNEQFF
V gene: TRBV19; J gene: TRBJ1-5; CDR3 length: 15; CDR3 protein: CASSIDRAGNQPQHF
V gene: TRBV28; J gene: TRBJ1-5; CDR3 length: 16; CDR3 protein: CASSLGGVTRNQPQHF
V gene: TRBV2; J gene: TRBJ2-7; CDR3 length: 15; CDR3 protein: CASSEDRGDYYEQYF
V gene: TRBV6-6; J gene: TRBJ1-2; CDR3 length: 15; CDR3 protein: CASSYPPASNYGYTF
V gene: TRBV7-9; J gene: TRBJ2-6; CDR3 length: 14; CDR3 protein: CASSQTSGANVLTF
V gene: TRBV11-2; J gene: TRBJ1-1; CDR3 length: 13; CDR3 protein: CASSPGLGTEAFF
V gene: TRBV19; J gene: TRBJ1-6; CDR3 length: 14; CDR3 protein: CASRESPYNSPLHF
V gene: TRBV7-8; J gene: TRBJ1-1; CDR3 length: 14; CDR3 protein: CASSSTGLGTEAFF
V gene: TRBV6-4; J gene: TRBJ1-2; CDR3 length: 15; CDR3 protein: CASSAGFSSRSGYTF
V gene: TRBV6-5; J gene: TRBJ1-1; CDR3 length: 14; CDR3 protein: CASSYTGTDVEAFF
V gene: TRBV7-9; J gene: TRBJ1-1; CDR3 length: 14; CDR3 protein: CASSFQATNTEAFF
V gene: TRBV11-2; J gene: TRBJ1-3; CDR3 length: 16; CDR3 protein: CASSAEDYTTGNTIYF
V gene: TRBV7-8; J gene: TRBJ2-2; CDR3 length: 15; CDR3 protein: CASSQSGGATGELFF
V gene: TRBV6-5; J gene: TRBJ2-5; CDR3 length: 15; CDR3 protein: CASRGTGGGQETQYF
V gene: TRBV6-6; J gene: TRBJ1-5; CDR3 length: 14; CDR3 protein: CASSSQGDDQPQHF
V gene: TRBV30; J gene: TRBJ2-7; CDR3 length: 13; CDR3 protein: CAWRGGTSGRLHF
V gene: TRBV30; J gene: TRBJ2-1; CDR3 length: 14; CDR3 protein: CAGNPAGGPDEQFF
V gene: TRBV5-5; J gene: TRBJ1-3; CDR3 length: 15; CDR3 protein: CASRQGGGAGNTIYF
V gene: TRBV19; J gene: TRBJ1-2; CDR3 length: 14; CDR3 protein: CASKGREGNYGYTF
V gene: TRBV7-6; J gene: TRBJ2-7; CDR3 length: 12; CDR3 protein: CASSLTGYEQYF
V gene: TRBV6-6; J gene: TRBJ2-7; CDR3 length: 14; CDR3 protein: CASSSDRDSYEQYF
V gene: TRBV6-1; J gene: TRBJ2-7; CDR3 length: 15; CDR3 protein: CASSETGTGGFEQYF
V gene: TRBV19; J gene: TRBJ2-5; CDR3 length: 17; CDR3 protein: CASSSAGRGTGQETQYF
V gene: TRBV28; J gene: TRBJ2-2; CDR3 length: 14; CDR3 protein: CASSSGGGTGELFF
V gene: TRBV5-5; J gene: TRBJ1-5; CDR3 length: 18; CDR3 protein: CASSLDLAGFTGNQPQHF
V gene: TRBV10-2; J gene: TRBJ2-3; CDR3 length: 15; CDR3 protein: CASRPAGGGTDTQYF
V gene: TRBV2; J gene: TRBJ2-2; CDR3 length: 14; CDR3 protein: CASTPTRGTGELFF
V gene: TRBV27; J gene: TRBJ2-3; CDR3 length: 14; CDR3 protein: CASSLQSSTDTQYF
V gene: TRBV5-1; J gene: TRBJ2-3; CDR3 length: 15; CDR3 protein: CASSPRQYLTDTQYF
V gene: TRBV18; J gene: TRBJ1-3; CDR3 length: 15; CDR3 protein: CASSPTGFVGNTIYF
V gene: TRBV6-6; J gene: TRBJ1-2; CDR3 length: 15; CDR3 protein: CASSSGTGGDYGYTF
V gene: TRBV6-1; J gene: TRBJ2-7; CDR3 length: 13; CDR3 protein: CASNRDAYYEQYF
V gene: TRBV19; J gene: TRBJ2-1; CDR3 length: 16; CDR3 protein: CATMVSGVSYSGEQFF
V gene: TRBV27; J gene: TRBJ2-7; CDR3 length: 15; CDR3 protein: CASSLNPGQGYEQYF
V gene: TRBV18; J gene: TRBJ1-1; CDR3 length: 15; CDR3 protein: CASSLGQGLNTEAFF
V gene: TRBV5-1; J gene: TRBJ1-3; CDR3 length: 13; CDR3 protein: CASSLAFGNTIYF